This T cell receptor beta chain was sequenced in a study of T cells after posttransplantation cyclophosphamide. Overall study findings and caveats: Recipient CMV seropositivity and CMV reactivation strongly tracked TRB clonality. Later post-transplant blood repertoires were often dominated by donor CD8+ memory clones.

Trimming removed 1 base from V and 2 bases from J, with 12 bases in between. This CDR3 is 15 amino acids long. Germline CDR1 and CDR2: SGHDT and YYEEEE. A marrow graft followed busulfan-fludarabine conditioning, with cyclophosphamide on days +3 and +4. This clone was observed at least ten times. Its antigen is unknown. Generated by immunoSEQ multiplex PCR, the TCRdb table keeps only in-frame clones and is missing some. The sample presents tens of thousands of clones, none singletons. The clonotype comes from a male patient in his late teens or twenties who received an allogeneic stem cell transplant from a related donor, was CMV-positive, and had no GVHD. Among the T cells, some may be from the graft donor. Specimen: PBMCs, collected after allogeneic stem cell transplant with posttransplant cyclophosphamide. This rearrangement joins TRBV5-6 to TRBJ1-1; D uncertain. The CDR3 is CASSLYQTINTEAFF. The CDR3 DNA sequence: TGTGCCAGCAGCTTGTATCAGACAATTAACACTGAAGCTTTCTTT.